A selection of T cell receptor beta chains follows, all from one sample in a study of cytomegalovirus exposure and HLA in healthy donors. Produced via immunoSEQ multiplex PCR; TCRdb's table is partial and in-frame only. The sample has under 200,000 clones; 75% to 90% are singletons. Sample: PBMCs. Source of these receptors: a human donor in good health. Each CDR3 is given without its conserved first and last residue. Each record gives: V gene, CDR3 protein.

TRBV2 ASTVGQDSNQPQH
TRBV6-5 ATRGAVGMETQY
TRBV18 ASSPATGYSNQPQH
TRBV4-1 ASSQMFTDHGYT
TRBV6-1 ASCRDTGELF
TRBV12-5 ASGLVVGTGVSEKLF
TRBV27 ASGGTASSYEQY
TRBV7-8 ASSSVQSYEQY
TRBV4-3 ASSQITGANTEAF
TRBV27 ASSLLGAETQY
TRBV15 ATSRRTGKSETQY
TRBV12-5 ASAPTGLAGYT
TRBV5-3 ARSWDSSNTGELF
TRBV7-2 ASSLDIYSGNTIY
TRBV6-6 ASSYSRSEGYT